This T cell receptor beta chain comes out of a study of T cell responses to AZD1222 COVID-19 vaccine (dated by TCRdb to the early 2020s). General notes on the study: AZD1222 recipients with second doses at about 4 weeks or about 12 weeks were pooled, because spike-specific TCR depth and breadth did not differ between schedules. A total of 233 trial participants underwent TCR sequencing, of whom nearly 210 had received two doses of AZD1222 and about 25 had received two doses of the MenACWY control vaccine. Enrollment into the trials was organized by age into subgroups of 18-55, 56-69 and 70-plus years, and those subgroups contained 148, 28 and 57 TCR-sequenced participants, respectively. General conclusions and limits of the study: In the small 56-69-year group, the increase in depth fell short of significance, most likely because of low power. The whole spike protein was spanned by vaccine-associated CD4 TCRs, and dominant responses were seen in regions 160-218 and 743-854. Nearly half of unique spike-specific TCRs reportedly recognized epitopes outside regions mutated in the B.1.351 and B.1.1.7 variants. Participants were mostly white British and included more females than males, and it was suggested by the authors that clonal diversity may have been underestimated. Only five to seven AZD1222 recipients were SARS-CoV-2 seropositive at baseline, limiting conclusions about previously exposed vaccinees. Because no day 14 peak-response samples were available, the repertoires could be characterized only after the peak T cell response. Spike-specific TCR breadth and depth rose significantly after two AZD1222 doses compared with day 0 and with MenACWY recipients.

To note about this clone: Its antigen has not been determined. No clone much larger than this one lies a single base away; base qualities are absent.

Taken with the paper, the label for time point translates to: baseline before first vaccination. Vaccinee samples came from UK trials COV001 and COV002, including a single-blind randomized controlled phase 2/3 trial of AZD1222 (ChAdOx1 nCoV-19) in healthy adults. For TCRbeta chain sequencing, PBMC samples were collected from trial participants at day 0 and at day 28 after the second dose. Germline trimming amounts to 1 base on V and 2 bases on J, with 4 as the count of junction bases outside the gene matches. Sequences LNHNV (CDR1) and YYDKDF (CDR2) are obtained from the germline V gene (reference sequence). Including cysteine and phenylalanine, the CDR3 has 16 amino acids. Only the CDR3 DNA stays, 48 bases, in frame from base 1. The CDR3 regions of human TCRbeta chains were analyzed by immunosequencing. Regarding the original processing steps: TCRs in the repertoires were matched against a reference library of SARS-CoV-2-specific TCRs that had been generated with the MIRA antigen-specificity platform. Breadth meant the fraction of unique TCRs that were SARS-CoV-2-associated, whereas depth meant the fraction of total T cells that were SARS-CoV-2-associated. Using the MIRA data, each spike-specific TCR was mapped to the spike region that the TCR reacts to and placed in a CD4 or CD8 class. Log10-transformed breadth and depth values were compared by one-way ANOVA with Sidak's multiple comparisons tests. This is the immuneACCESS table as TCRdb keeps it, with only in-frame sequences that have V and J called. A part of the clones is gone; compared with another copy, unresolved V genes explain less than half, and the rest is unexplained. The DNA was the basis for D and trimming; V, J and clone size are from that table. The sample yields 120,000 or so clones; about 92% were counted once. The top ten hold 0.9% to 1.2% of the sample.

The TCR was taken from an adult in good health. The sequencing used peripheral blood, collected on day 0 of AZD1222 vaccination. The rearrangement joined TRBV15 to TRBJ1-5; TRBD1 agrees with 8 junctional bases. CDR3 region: CATSRGVQGGNQPQHF. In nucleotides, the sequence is TGTGCCACCAGCAGAGGCGTACAGGGGGGCAATCAGCCCCAGCATTTT.